This TCR beta chain was sequenced in a study of cytomegalovirus exposure and HLA in healthy donors. Overall study context: In terms of ancestry, the Caucasian-associated cluster contained roughly 81% of the 350 to 450 genotyped donors.

This clone has only one observation. Its specificity is unknown. PCR involved 60 Vbeta and 13 Jbeta primers. Measured with immunoSEQ multiplex PCR; TCRdb has only the in-frame clones, and not every one. This repertoire shows 150,000 to 200,000 clones, 70% to 90% found once; its top ten account for roughly 2.2%. Whole-study results and caveats: Among immune exposure information, only CMV serostatus was available. As a later analysis showed, a missense DCLRE1C variant was linked to trimming of TCR beta V- and J-genes.

Sample: PBMCs. This clonotype was sampled from a man aged 18 to 30 in good health and CMV-seropositive.

CDR3 region: CASSDSLGQNQPQHF. CDR3 in DNA: TGTGCCAGCAGTGACTCGCTCGGACAAAATCAGCCCCAGCATTTT. The rearrangement joins TRBV2 to TRBJ1-5, with a possible D match to TRBD1 (5 bases). The CDR3 covers 15 residues. Germline CDR1 reads SNHLY; CDR2 reads FYNNEI. Trimming stripped 3 bases from V and 4 bases from J, with 13 bases between.